Listed below are T cell receptor beta chains from one sample, sequenced in a study of early T cells in non-severe SARS-CoV-2 infection. TCRdb fed the 5' RACE reads into MiXCR, producing one record per CDR3 protein. The sample lists approximately 27,000 distinct CDR3 sequences, under 10% seen once, with approximately 13% in the top ten. Sequenced input: whole blood. The receptors originated from an adult who was a healthcare worker with PCR-confirmed SARS-CoV-2 infection or an uninfected control (not recorded which). CDR3s include the opening cysteine and the closing phenylalanine or tryptophan.

j_gene: TRBJ2-3; v_gene: TRBV5-1; CDR3aa: CASWDRGRTDTQYF
j_gene: TRBJ2-7; v_gene: TRBV29-1; CDR3aa: CSVEVAGLHDEQYF
j_gene: TRBJ2-1; v_gene: TRBV29-1; CDR3aa: CSAAESFSYNEQFF
j_gene: TRBJ2-2; v_gene: TRBV20-1; CDR3aa: CSARAIGLNTGELFF
j_gene: TRBJ1-5; v_gene: TRBV7-8; CDR3aa: CASSLVWGSNQPQHF
j_gene: TRBJ2-7; v_gene: TRBV28; CDR3aa: CASSPPGTGGLYEQYF
j_gene: TRBJ1-2; v_gene: TRBV3-1; CDR3aa: CASSQEIGTNYGYTF
j_gene: TRBJ1-1; v_gene: TRBV20-1; CDR3aa: CSARDKPDPNTEAFF
j_gene: TRBJ1-2; v_gene: TRBV10-3; CDR3aa: CAIDGTGVTGYTF
j_gene: TRBJ1-4; v_gene: TRBV20-1; CDR3aa: CSVEQGQGSEKLFF
j_gene: TRBJ2-1; v_gene: TRBV6-2/TRBV6-3; CDR3aa: CASSQGPAGVEQFF
j_gene: TRBJ1-6; v_gene: TRBV14; CDR3aa: CASSTRGQGRSPLHF
j_gene: TRBJ1-1; v_gene: TRBV12-3/TRBV12-4; CDR3aa: CASTVGTTGNEAFF
j_gene: TRBJ2-2; v_gene: TRBV7-3; CDR3aa: CASSLARAAGELFF
j_gene: TRBJ2-3; v_gene: TRBV2; CDR3aa: CASSEIAGLTDTQYF
j_gene: TRBJ2-3; v_gene: TRBV7-3; CDR3aa: CASSLSLVSTDTQYF
j_gene: TRBJ2-5; v_gene: TRBV7-8; CDR3aa: CASSFSMWKSETQYF
j_gene: TRBJ2-7; v_gene: TRBV14; CDR3aa: CASSLRTSGQYF
j_gene: TRBJ1-2; v_gene: TRBV7-2; CDR3aa: CASSLGAIPVF
j_gene: TRBJ2-2; v_gene: TRBV5-6; CDR3aa: CASSLTGVGTGELFF
j_gene: TRBJ2-7; v_gene: TRBV4-3; CDR3aa: CASSQERSPPHYEQYF
j_gene: TRBJ2-2; v_gene: TRBV19; CDR3aa: CASTTLGDTGELFF
j_gene: TRBJ1-2; v_gene: TRBV15; CDR3aa: CATSRGLQGAPGYGYTF
j_gene: TRBJ2-1; v_gene: TRBV5-1; CDR3aa: CASSSKLGFGNEQFF
j_gene: TRBJ2-4; v_gene: TRBV6-2/TRBV6-3; CDR3aa: CASSPADTWAKNIQYF
j_gene: TRBJ2-1; v_gene: TRBV6-2/TRBV6-3; CDR3aa: CASSYPRLPSSYNEQFF